The clone carrying this T cell receptor (beta chain) has just a few counts. Antigen specificity is unknown. Germline V lookup: CDR1 DFQATT, CDR2 SNEGSKA (reference sequence). CDR3 length: 15 amino acids. Trimming took 7 bases from V and 3 from J; bases not matched to a gene: 7. This record comes from a study of T cells after yellow fever vaccination. Study observations and caveats: Only a minor proportion of clonotypes was detected across both CD4 and CD8 compartments.

Template switching by 5'RACE produced TCR cDNA, adding a universal primer site and UMIs. TCRdb passed the 5' RACE reads through MiXCR, listing each CDR3 protein once. This table holds 360,000 or so distinct CDR3 sequences, around a tenth found once. The material was PBMCs, obtained on the day of the first yellow fever vaccination. J is TRBJ2-1 and V is TRBV20-1; 12 bases are a match to TRBD2. The receptor was derived from a man aged 18 to 30 who received the YFV17D yellow fever vaccine. The CDR3 protein is CSVKTSGGHYNEQFF. The CDR3 DNA sequence: TGCAGTGTTAAGACTAGCGGGGGCCACTACAATGAGCAGTTCTTC.